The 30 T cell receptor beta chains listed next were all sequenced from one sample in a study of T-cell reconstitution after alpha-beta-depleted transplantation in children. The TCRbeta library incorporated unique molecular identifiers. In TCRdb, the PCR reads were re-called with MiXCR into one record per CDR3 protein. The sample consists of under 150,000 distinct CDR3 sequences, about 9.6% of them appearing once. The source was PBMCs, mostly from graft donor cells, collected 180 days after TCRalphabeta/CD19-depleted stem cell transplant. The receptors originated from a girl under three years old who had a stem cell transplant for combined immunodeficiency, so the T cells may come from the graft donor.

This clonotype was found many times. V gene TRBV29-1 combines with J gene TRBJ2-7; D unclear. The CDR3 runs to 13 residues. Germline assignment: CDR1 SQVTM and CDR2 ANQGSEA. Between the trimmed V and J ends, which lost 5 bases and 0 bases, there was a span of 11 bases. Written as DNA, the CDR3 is TGCAGCGTTCTAAGCGCGAGCTCCTACGAGCAGTACTTC. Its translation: CSVLSASSYEQYF.

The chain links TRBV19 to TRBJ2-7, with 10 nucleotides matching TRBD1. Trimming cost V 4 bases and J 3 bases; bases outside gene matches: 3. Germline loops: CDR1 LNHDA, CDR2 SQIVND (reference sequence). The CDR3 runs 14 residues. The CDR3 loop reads CASSRQGAIYEQYF. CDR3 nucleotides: TGTGCCAGTAGTAGACAGGGGGCCATCTACGAGCAGTACTTC.

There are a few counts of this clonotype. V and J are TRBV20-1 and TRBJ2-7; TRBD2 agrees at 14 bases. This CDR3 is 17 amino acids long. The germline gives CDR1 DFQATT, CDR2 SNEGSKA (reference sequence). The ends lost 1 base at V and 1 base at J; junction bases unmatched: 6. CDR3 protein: CSARVPGLAGASYEQYF. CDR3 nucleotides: TGCAGTGCTAGAGTACCGGGACTAGCGGGAGCTTCCTACGAGCAGTACTTC.

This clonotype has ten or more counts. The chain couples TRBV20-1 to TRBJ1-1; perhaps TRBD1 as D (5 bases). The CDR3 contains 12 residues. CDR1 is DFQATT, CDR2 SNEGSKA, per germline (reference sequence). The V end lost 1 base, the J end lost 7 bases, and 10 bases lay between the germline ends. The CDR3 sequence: CSARARGFEAFF. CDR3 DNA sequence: TGCAGTGCTAGAGCAAGGGGATTTGAAGCTTTCTTT.

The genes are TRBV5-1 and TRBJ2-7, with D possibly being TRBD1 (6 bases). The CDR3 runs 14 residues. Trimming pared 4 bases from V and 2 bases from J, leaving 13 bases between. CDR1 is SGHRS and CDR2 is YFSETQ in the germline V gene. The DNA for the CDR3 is TGCGCCAGCAGCCCGGACGGGACACCCTACGAGCAGTACTTC. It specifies CASSPDGTPYEQYF. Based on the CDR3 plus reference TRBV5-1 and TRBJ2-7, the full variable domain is KAGVTQTPRYLIKTRGQQVTLSCSPISGHRSVSWYQQTPGQGLQFLFEYFSETQRNKGNFPGRFSGRQFSNSRSEMNVSTLELGDSALYLCASSPDGTPYEQYFGPGTRLTVT.

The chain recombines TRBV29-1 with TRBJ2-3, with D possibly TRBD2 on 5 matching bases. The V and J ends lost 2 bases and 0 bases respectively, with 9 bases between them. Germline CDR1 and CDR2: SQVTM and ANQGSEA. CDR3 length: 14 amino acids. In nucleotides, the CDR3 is TGCAGCGTTGAAAATCCGGGGAGCACAGATACGCAGTATTTT. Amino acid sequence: CSVENPGSTDTQYF.

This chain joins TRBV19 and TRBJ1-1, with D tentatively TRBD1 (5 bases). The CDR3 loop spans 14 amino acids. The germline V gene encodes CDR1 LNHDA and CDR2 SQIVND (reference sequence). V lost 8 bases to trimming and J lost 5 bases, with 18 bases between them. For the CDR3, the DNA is TGTGCCAGTGCCCGGAGCCTGGGGGTGACTGAAGCTTTCTTT. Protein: CASARSLGVTEAFF.

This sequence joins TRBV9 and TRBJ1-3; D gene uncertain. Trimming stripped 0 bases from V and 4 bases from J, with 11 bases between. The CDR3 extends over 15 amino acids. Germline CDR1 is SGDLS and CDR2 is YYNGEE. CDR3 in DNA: TGTGCCAGCAGCGTAGTAGGTCGGTCCGGAAACACCATATATTTT. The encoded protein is CASSVVGRSGNTIYF.

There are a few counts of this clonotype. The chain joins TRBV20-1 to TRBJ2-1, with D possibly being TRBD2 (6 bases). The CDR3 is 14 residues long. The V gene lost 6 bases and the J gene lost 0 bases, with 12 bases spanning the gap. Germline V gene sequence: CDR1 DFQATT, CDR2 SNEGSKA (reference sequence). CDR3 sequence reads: CSALDGSSYNEQFF. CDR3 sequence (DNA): TGCAGTGCCCTAGACGGGAGCTCCTACAATGAGCAGTTCTTC.

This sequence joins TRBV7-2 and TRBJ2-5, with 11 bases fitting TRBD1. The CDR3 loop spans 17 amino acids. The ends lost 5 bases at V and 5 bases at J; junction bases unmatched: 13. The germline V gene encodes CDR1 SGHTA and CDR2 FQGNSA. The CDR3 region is CASSHTRDRGFWETQYF. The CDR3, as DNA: TGTGCCAGCAGCCACACGCGGGACAGGGGGTTTTGGGAGACCCAGTACTTC.

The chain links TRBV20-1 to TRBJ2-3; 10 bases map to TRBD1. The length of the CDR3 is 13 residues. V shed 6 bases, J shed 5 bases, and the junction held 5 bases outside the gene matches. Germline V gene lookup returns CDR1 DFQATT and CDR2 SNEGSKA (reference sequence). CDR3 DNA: TGCAGTGCAGGGACAGGGGTTGAAGATACGCAGTATTTT. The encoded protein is CSAGTGVEDTQYF.

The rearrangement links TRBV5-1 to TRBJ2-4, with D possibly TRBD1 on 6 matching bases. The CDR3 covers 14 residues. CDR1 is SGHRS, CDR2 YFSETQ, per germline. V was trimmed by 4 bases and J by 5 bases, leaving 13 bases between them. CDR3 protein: CASSRDTGENIQYF. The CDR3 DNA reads TGCGCCAGCAGCAGGGACACCGGCGAAAACATTCAGTACTTC.

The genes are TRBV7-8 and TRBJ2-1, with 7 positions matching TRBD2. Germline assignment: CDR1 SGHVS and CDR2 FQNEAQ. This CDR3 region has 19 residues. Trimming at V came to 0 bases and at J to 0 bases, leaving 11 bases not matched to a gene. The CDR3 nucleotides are TGTGCCAGCAGCTTAGCTAGCGGGCCCATGGGAAGCTCCTACAATGAGCAGTTCTTC. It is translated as CASSLASGPMGSSYNEQFF.

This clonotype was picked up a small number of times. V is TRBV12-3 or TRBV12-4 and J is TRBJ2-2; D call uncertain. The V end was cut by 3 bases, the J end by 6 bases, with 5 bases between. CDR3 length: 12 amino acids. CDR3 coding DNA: TGTGCCAGCAGTTTCTGGGCCGGGGAGCTGTTTTTT. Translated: CASSFWAGELFF.

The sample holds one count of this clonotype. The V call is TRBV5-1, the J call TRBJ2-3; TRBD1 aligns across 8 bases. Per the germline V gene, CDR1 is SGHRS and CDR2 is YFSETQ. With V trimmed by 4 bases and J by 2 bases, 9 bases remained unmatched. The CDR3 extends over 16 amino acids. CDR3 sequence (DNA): TGCGCCAGCAGCAGCGACACAGGGGGGTTCACAGATACGCAGTATTTT. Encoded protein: CASSSDTGGFTDTQYF.

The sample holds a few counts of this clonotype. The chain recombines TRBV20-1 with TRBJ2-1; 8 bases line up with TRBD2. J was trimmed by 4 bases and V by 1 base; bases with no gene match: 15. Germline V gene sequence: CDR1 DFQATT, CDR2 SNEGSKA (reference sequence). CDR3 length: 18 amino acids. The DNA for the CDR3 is TGCAGTGCTAGAGCCGGGACTAGGACCGTTATTAGATACAATGAGCAGTTCTTC. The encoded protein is CSARAGTRTVIRYNEQFF.

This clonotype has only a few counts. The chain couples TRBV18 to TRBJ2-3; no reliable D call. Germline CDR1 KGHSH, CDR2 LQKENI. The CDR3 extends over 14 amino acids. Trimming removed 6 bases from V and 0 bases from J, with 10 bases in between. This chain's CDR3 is CASSLWLSTDTQYF. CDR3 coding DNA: TGTGCCAGCTCCCTCTGGCTTAGCACAGATACGCAGTATTTT.

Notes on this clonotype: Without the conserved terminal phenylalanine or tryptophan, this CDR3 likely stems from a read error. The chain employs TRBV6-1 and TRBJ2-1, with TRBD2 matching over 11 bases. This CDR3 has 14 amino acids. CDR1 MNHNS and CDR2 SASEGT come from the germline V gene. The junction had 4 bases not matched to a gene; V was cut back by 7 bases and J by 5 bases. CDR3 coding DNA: TGTGCCAGCATAGGGACTAGCGGAAACAATGAGCAGTTCTTG. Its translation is CASIGTSGNNEQFL.

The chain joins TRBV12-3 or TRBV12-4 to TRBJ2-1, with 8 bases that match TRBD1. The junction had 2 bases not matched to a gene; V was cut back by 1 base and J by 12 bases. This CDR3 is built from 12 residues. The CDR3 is CASSLVGTGQFF. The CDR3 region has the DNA TGTGCCAGCAGTTTAGTGGGGACAGGGCAGTTCTTC.

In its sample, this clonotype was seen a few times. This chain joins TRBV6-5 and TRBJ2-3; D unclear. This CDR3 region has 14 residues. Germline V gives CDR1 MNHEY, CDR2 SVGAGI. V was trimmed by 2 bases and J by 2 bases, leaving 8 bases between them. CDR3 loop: CASSYALYTDTQYF. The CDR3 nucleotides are TGTGCCAGCAGTTACGCCCTTTACACAGATACGCAGTATTTT.

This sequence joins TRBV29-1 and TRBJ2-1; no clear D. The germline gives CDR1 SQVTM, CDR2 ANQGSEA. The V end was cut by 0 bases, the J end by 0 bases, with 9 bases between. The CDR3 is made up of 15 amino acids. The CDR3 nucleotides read TGCAGCGTTGAAGATAGGGAAAGCTCCTACAATGAGCAGTTCTTC. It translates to CSVEDRESSYNEQFF.

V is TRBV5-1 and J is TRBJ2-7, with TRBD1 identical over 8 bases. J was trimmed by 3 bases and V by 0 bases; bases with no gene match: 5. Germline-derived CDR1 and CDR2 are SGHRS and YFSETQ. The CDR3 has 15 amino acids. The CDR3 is CASSLDGDRGYEQYF. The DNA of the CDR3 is TGCGCCAGCAGCTTGGATGGAGACAGGGGCTACGAGCAGTACTTC.

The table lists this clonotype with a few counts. CDR3 in amino acids: CASNVESGGNQPQHF. In nucleotides, the CDR3 is TGTGCCAGCAATGTAGAGTCGGGGGGAAATCAGCCCCAGCATTTT. The rearrangement uses TRBV12-3 or TRBV12-4 and TRBJ1-5; D might be TRBD1 (5 bases). The CDR3 runs to 15 residues. The V and J ends lost 7 bases and 4 bases respectively, with 17 bases between them.

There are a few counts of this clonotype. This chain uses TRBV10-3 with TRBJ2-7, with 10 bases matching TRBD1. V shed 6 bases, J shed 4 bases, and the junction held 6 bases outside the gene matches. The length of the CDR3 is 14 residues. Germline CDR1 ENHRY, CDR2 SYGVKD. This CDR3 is CAIRDRDRGYEQYF. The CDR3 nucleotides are TGTGCCATCAGGGACCGGGACAGGGGTTACGAGCAGTACTTC.

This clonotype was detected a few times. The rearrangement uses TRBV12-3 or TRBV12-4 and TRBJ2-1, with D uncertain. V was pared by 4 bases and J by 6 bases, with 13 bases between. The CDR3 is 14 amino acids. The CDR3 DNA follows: TGTGCCAGCAGTTCCCCAGTGGTGGGCAATGAGCAGTTCTTC. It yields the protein CASSSPVVGNEQFF.

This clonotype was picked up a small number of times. CDR3 nucleotides: TGCGCCAGCAGCGCCCGGACAGGCGCGAACACCATATATTTT. It encodes CASSARTGANTIYF. This chain links TRBV5-1 with TRBJ1-3, with 7 bases aligning to TRBD1. The V gene's germline CDR1 is SGHRS and CDR2 YFSETQ. V dropped 4 bases and J dropped 7; count of bases not matched to a gene: 8. The CDR3 totals 14 residues.

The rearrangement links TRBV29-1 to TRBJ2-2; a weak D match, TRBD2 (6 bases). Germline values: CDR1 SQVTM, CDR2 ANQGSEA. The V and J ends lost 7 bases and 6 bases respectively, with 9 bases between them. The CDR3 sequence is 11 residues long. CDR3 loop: CSGEEAGELFF. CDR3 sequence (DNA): TGCAGCGGGGAGGAAGCCGGGGAGCTGTTTTTT.

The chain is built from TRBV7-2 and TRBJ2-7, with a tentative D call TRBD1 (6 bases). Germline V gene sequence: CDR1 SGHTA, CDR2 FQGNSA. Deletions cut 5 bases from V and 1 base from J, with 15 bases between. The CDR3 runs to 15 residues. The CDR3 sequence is CASSPSYRVSYEQYF. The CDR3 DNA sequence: TGTGCCAGCAGCCCTTCCTACAGGGTATCCTACGAGCAGTACTTC. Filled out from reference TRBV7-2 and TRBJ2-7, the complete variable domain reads GAGVSQSPSNKVTEKGKDVELRCDPISGHTALYWYRQSLGQGLEFLIYFQGNSAPDKSGLPSDRFSAERTGGSVSTLTIQRTQQEDSAVYLCASSPSYRVSYEQYFGPGTRLTVT.

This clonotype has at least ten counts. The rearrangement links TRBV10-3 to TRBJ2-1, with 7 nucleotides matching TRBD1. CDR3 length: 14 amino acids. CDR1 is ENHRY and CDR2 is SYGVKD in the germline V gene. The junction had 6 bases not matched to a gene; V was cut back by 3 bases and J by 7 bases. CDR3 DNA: TGTGCCATCAGTGAAGTACAGGGGTTGAATGAGCAGTTCTTC. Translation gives CAISEVQGLNEQFF.

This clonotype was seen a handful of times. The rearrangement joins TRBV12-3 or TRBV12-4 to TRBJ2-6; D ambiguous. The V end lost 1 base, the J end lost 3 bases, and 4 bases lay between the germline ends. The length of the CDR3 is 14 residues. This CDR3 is CASSLGIGANVLTF. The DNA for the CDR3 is TGTGCCAGCAGTTTAGGGATTGGGGCCAACGTCCTGACTTTC.